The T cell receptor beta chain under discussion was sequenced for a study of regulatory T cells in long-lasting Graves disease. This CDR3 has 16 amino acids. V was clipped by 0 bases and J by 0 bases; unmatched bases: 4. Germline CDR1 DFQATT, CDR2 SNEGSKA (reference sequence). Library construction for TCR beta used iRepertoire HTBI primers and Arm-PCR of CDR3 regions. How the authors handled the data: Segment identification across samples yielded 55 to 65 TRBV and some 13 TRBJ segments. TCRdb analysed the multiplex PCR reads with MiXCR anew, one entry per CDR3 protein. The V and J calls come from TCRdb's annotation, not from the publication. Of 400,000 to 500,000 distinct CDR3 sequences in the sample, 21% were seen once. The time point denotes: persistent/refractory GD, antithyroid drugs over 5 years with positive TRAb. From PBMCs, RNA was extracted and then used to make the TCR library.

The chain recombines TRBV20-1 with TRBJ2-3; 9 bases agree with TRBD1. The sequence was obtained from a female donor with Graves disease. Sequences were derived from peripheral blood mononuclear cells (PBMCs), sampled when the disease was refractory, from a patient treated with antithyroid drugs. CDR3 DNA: TGCAGTGCTAGAGAGGGAGGGACAGGGAGCACAGATACGCAGTATTTT. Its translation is CSAREGGTGSTDTQYF.